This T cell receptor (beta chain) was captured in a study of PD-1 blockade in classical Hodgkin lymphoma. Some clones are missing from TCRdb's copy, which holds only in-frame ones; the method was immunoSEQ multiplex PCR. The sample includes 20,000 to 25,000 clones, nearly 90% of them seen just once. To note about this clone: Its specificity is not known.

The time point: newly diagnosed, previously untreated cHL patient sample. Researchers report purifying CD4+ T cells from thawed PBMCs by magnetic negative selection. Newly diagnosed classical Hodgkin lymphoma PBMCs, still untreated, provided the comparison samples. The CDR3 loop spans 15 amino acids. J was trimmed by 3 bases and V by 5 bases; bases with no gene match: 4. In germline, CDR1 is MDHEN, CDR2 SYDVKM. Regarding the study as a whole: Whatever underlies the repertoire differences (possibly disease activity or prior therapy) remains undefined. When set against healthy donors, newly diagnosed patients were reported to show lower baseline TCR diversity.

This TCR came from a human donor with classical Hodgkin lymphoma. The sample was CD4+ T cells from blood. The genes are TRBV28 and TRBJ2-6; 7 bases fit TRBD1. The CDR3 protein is CASSDRVGGANVLTF. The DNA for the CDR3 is TGTGCCAGCAGTGACAGGGTTGGTGGGGCCAACGTCCTGACTTTC. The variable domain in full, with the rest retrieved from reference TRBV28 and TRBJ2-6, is DVKVTQSSRYLVKRTGEKVFLECVQDMDHENMFWYRQDPGLGLRLIYFSYDVKMKEKGDIPEGYSVSREKKERFSLILESASTNQTSMYLCASSDRVGGANVLTFGAGSRLTVL.